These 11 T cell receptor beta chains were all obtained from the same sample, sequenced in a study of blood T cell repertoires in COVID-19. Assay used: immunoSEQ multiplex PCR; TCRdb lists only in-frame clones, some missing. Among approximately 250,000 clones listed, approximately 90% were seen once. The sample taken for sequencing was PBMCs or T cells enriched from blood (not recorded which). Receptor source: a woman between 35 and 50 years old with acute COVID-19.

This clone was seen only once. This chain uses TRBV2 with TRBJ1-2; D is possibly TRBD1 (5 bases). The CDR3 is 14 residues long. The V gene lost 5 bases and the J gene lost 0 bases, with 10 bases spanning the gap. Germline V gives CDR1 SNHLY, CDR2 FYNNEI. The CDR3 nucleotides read TGTGCCAGCAGTCCTACAGGACCTAACTATGGCTACACCTTC. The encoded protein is CASSPTGPNYGYTF. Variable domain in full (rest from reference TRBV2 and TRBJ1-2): EPEVTQTPSHQVTQMGQEVILRCVPISNHLYFYWYRQILGQKVEFLVSFYNNEISEKSEIFDDQFSVERPDGSNFTLKIRSTKLEDSAMYFCASSPTGPNYGYTFGSGTRLTVV.

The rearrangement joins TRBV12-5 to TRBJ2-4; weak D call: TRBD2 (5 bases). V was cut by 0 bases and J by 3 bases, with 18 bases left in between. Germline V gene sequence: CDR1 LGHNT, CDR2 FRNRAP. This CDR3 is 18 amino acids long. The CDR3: CASGLVRGGFRGKNIQYF. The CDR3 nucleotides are TGTGCTAGTGGTTTGGTACGAGGAGGTTTCCGTGGCAAAAACATTCAGTACTTC.

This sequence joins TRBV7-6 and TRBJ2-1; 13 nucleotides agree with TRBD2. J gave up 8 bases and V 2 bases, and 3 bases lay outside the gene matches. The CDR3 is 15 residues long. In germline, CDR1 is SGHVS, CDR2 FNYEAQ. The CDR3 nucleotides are TGTGCCAGCAGCTTATGGACTAGCGGGAGTTATGAGCAGTTCTTC. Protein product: CASSLWTSGSYEQFF.

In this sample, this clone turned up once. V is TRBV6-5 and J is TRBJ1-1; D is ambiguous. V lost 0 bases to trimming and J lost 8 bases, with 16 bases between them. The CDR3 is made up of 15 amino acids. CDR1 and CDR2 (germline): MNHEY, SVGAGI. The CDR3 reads CASSYSMAGRTEAFF. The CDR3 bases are TGTGCCAGCAGTTACTCGATGGCCGGGAGAACAGAAGCTTTCTTT.

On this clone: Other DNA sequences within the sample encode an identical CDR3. CDR3 nucleotides: TGCGCCAGCAGTTACAGGGGTAATCAGCCCCAGCATTTT. Translation: CASSYRGNQPQHF. The chain links TRBV5-1 to TRBJ1-5, with 7 bases identical to TRBD1. The CDR3 has 13 amino acids. CDR1 SGHRS and CDR2 YFSETQ come from the germline V gene. J was trimmed by 4 bases and V by 5 bases; bases with no gene match: 3.

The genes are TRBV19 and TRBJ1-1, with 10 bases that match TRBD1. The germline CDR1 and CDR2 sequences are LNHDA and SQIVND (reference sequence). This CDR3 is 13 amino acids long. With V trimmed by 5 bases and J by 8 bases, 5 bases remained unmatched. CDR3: CASSGGTGDEAFF. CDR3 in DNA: TGTGCCAGTAGTGGCGGGACAGGGGACGAAGCTTTCTTT.

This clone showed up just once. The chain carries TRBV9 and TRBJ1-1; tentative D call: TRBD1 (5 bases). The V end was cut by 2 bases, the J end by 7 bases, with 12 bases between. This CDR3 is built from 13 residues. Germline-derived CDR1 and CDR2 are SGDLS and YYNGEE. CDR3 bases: TGTGCCAGCAGCGTGAGAGACAGCCTTGAAGCTTTCTTT. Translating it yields CASSVRDSLEAFF. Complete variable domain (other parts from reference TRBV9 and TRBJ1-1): DSGVTQTPKHLITATGQRVTLRCSPRSGDLSVYWYQQSLDQGLQFLIQYYNGEERAKGNILERFSAQQFPDLHSELNLSSLELGDSALYFCASSVRDSLEAFFGQGTRLTVV.

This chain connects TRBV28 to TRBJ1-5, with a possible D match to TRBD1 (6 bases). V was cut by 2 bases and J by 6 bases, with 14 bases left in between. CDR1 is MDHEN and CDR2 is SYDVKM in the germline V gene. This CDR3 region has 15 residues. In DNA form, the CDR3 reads TGTGCCAGCAGTTTACCCGGACAGATGAGTCAGCCCCAGCATTTT. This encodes CASSLPGQMSQPQHF.

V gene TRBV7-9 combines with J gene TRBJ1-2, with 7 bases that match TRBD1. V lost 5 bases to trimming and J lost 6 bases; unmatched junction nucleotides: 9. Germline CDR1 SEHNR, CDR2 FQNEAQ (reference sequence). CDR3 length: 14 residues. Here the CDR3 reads CASSPGTAGDGYTF. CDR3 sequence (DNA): TGTGCCAGCAGCCCAGGGACAGCCGGCGATGGCTACACCTTC. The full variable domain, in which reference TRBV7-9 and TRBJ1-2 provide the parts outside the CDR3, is DTGVSQNPRHKITKRGQNVTFRCDPISEHNRLYWYRQTLGQGPEFLTYFQNEAQLEKSRLLSDRFSAERPKGSFSTLEIQRTEQGDSAMYLCASSPGTAGDGYTFGSGTRLTVV.

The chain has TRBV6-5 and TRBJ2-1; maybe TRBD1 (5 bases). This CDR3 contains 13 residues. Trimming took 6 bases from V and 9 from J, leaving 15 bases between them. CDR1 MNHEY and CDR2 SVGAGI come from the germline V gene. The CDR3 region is CASSSPGFFEQFF. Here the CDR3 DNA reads TGTGCCAGCAGCTCCCCAGGGTTCTTTGAGCAGTTCTTC.

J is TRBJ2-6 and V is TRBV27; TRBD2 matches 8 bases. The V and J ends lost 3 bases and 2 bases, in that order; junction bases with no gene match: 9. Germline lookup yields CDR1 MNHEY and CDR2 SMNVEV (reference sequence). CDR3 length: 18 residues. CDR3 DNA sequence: TGTGCCAGCAGTTTCAGTGCGGGAGGCGTGGCTGGGGCCAACGTCCTGACTTTC. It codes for CASSFSAGGVAGANVLTF. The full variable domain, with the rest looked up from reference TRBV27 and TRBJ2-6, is EAQVTQNPRYLITVTGKKLTVTCSQNMNHEYMSWYRQDPGLGLRQIYYSMNVEVTDKGDVPEGYKVSRKEKRNFPLILESPSPNQTSLYFCASSFSAGGVAGANVLTFGAGSRLTVL.